Following are 9 T cell receptor beta chains from one sample sequenced in a study of blood T cell repertoires in COVID-19. Libraries were prepared by immunoSEQ multiplex PCR; TCRdb keeps only in-frame clonotypes and omits some of them. This table has 80,000 or so clones, approximately 82% appearing once. The specimen was peripheral blood. The receptor set was obtained from an older woman with acute or convalescent COVID-19.

V is TRBV19 and J is TRBJ2-4; TRBD2 matches at 8 bases. V lost 5 bases to trimming and J lost 3 bases; unmatched junction nucleotides: 12. The germline V gene has CDR1 LNHDA and CDR2 SQIVND (reference sequence). This CDR3 spans 17 amino acids. CDR3 in DNA: TGTGCCAGTAGTCCTCTCGGGAGGGGGTTTGGCAAAAACATTCAGTACTTC. This translates into CASSPLGRGFGKNIQYF.

The chain is built from TRBV3-1 (or the pseudogene TRBV3-2) and TRBJ1-2; 10 nucleotides match TRBD1. The CDR3 totals 17 residues. The germline CDR1 and CDR2 sequences are LGHDT and YNNKEL (reference sequence). V lost 4 bases to trimming and J lost 7 bases; unmatched junction nucleotides: 15. CDR3 region: CASSLRTSRQGAGGYTF. For the CDR3, the DNA is TGTGCCAGCAGCCTAAGAACGTCGAGACAGGGGGCAGGTGGCTACACCTTC.

This chain uses TRBV9 with TRBJ1-6; D gene uncertain. The CDR3 totals 14 residues. CDR1 is SGDLS and CDR2 is YYNGEE in the germline V gene. V was shortened by 4 bases and J by 10 bases, with 15 bases between the two germline ends. This chain's CDR3 is CASSPVTGGSPLHF. Here the CDR3 DNA reads TGTGCCAGCAGCCCAGTCACGGGTGGCTCACCCCTCCACTTT.

This chain uses TRBV19 with TRBJ1-1; possible D gene TRBD1, 6 bases. CDR1 is LNHDA and CDR2 is SQIVND in the germline V gene (reference sequence). Trimming cost V 3 bases and J 6 bases, with 11 bases left between them. CDR3 length: 13 amino acids. CDR3 loop: CASSMTRTAEAFF. CDR3 nucleotides: TGTGCCAGTAGTATGACGAGGACAGCTGAAGCTTTCTTT.

This clone was detected only a few times. The CDR3 is CASSHGRDRGLAGRSGEQFF. The CDR3 region has the DNA TGTGCCAGCAGCCATGGCCGAGACAGGGGACTAGCGGGAAGATCCGGTGAGCAGTTCTTC. The V gene is TRBV3-1 (or the pseudogene TRBV3-2), the J gene TRBJ2-1; 13 bases align to TRBD2. V lost 3 bases, J lost 9 bases, and 20 bases stayed unmatched. Germline V CDR1 and CDR2: LGHDT, YNNKEL (reference sequence). The CDR3 has 20 residues.

This clone was observed a few times. The J gene is TRBJ2-7, the V gene TRBV10-3; the D gene is possibly TRBD2 (5 bases). V dropped 0 bases and J dropped 6 bases, with 12 bases sitting between them. The CDR3 runs 14 residues. The germline V gene encodes CDR1 ENHRY and CDR2 SYGVKD. Here the CDR3 reads CAISESAEGSEQYF. CDR3 DNA sequence: TGTGCCATCAGTGAGTCGGCTGAGGGATCCGAGCAGTACTTC.

This rearrangement joins TRBV7-3 to TRBJ1-1; a possible D gene is TRBD1 (6 bases). V dropped 0 bases and J dropped 1 base, with 27 bases sitting between them. Per the germline V gene, CDR1 is SGHTA and CDR2 is FQGTGA. The CDR3 runs 21 residues. The CDR3 sequence: CASSLTRTGTGRMDGNTEAFF. DNA of the CDR3: TGTGCCAGCAGCTTAACCCGAACAGGGACCGGACGGATGGACGGGAACACTGAAGCTTTCTTT.

This clone showed up just once. The rearrangement joins TRBV7-9 to TRBJ2-5; D is perhaps TRBD2 (5 bases). The CDR3 is made up of 13 amino acids. Germline-derived CDR1 and CDR2 are SEHNR and FQNEAQ (reference sequence). V gave up 3 bases and J gave up 4 bases, with 9 bases separating them. CDR3 in DNA: TGTGCCAGCAGCTTTACGGGGTTAGAGACCCAGTACTTC. Amino acid sequence: CASSFTGLETQYF.

This clone was detected once. The chain employs TRBV7-2 and TRBJ1-1; no reliable D call. The CDR3 runs 14 residues. V gave up 5 bases and J gave up 1 base, with 11 bases separating them. Germline V gives CDR1 SGHTA, CDR2 FQGNSA. The CDR3 nucleotides read TGTGCCAGCAGCGTTGGTGGCCCGAACACTGAAGCTTTCTTT. The encoded protein is CASSVGGPNTEAFF.